The 18 T cell receptor beta chains below come from one sample, sequenced in a study of blood T cell repertoires in COVID-19. Method: immunoSEQ multiplex PCR; TCRdb's copy keeps in-frame clones and lacks some. The sample holds around 60,000 clones; about 81% are singletons and the top ten take under 15%. The material sequenced was peripheral blood. The receptors come from a man older than 75 with acute or convalescent COVID-19.

The chain uses TRBV15 and TRBJ2-7; D remains unclear. V shed 4 bases and J shed 5 bases, with 9 bases lying between them. This CDR3 has 12 amino acids. Germline assignment: CDR1 LNHNV and CDR2 YYDKDF (reference sequence). CDR3: CATSTPGDEQYF. In DNA, the CDR3 is TGTGCCACCAGCACTCCTGGAGACGAGCAGTACTTC.

The chain is built from TRBV6-5 and TRBJ1-1, with 11 positions matching TRBD1. CDR3 length: 14 amino acids. The germline V gene encodes CDR1 MNHEY and CDR2 SVGAGI. The V segment lost 2 bases and the J segment 11 bases; nucleotides outside the gene matches: 7. CDR3 in amino acids: CASSYTGQGAKAFF. DNA of the CDR3: TGTGCCAGCAGTTACACCGGACAGGGGGCAAAGGCTTTCTTT.

V gene TRBV11-2 combines with J gene TRBJ1-1; D call uncertain. Germline values: CDR1 SGHAT, CDR2 FQNNGV. The CDR3 covers 13 residues. V lost 6 bases and J lost 3, with 11 bases in between. The DNA for the CDR3 is TGTGCCAGCAGGCAGACATTATACACTGAAGCTTTCTTT. Translation: CASRQTLYTEAFF.

Only a few counts were recorded for this clone. J is TRBJ2-7 and V is TRBV15; 8 nucleotides align to TRBD2. V trimming: 0 bases; J trimming: 6 bases; junction bases outside the gene matches: 7. Germline V lookup: CDR1 LNHNV, CDR2 YYDKDF (reference sequence). CDR3 length equals 15 residues. CDR3 nucleotide sequence: TGTGCCACCAGCAGAGAAAAGCGGGAGCGGGGCGAGCAGTACTTC. The encoded protein is CATSREKRERGEQYF.

The V call is TRBV5-5, the J call TRBJ2-2, with 7 bases that match TRBD2. The germline V gene has CDR1 SGHKS and CDR2 YYEKEE (reference sequence). The trim removed 4 bases at V and 4 bases at J, leaving 7 bases unmatched. The CDR3 extends over 15 amino acids. The CDR3 reads CASSPAGLSTGELFF. The CDR3 nucleotides are TGTGCCAGCAGCCCAGCGGGGTTGAGCACCGGGGAGCTGTTTTTT.

This sequence joins TRBV7-6 and TRBJ2-1, with 9 nucleotides matching TRBD1. Germline CDR1 is SGHVS and CDR2 is FNYEAQ. Germline trimming cut 5 bases from V and 6 bases from J; bases unmatched to any gene: 11. The CDR3 is made up of 16 amino acids. The CDR3 DNA reads TGTGCCAGCAGCCCCGAAGGGGACAGGGAGGGCAATGAGCAGTTCTTC. Its translation: CASSPEGDREGNEQFF.

V is TRBV5-1 and J is TRBJ1-1, with D perhaps matching TRBD1 (5 bases). The V end lost 0 bases, the J end lost 1 base, and 13 bases lay between the germline ends. The CDR3 length is 16 residues. CDR1 is SGHRS, CDR2 YFSETQ, per germline. CDR3 sequence: CASSLVGGLKNTEAFF. Written as DNA, the CDR3 is TGCGCCAGCAGCTTGGTGGGGGGACTAAAGAACACTGAAGCTTTCTTT.

This chain uses TRBV7-8 with TRBJ2-3, with 7 bases lining up with TRBD2. CDR3 length equals 14 residues. V lost 5 bases to trimming and J lost 3 bases; unmatched junction nucleotides: 5. CDR1 and CDR2 from the germline V gene are SGHVS and FQNEAQ. Here the CDR3 DNA reads TGTGCCAGCAGCCTCAGCGGGGCAACAGATACGCAGTATTTT. This codes for CASSLSGATDTQYF.

The CDR3 region is CASSPLAGKVGTGELFF. DNA for the CDR3: TGTGCCAGCTCACCACTTGCAGGGAAGGTCGGCACCGGGGAGCTGTTTTTT. The chain is built from TRBV18 and TRBJ2-2; D may be TRBD1 (5 bases). The V gene lost 1 base and the J gene lost 4 bases, with 16 bases spanning the gap. Germline CDR1 and CDR2: KGHSH and LQKENI. This CDR3 has 17 amino acids.

This sequence joins TRBV7-6 and TRBJ2-3, with D possibly TRBD1 on 6 matching bases. Germline loops: CDR1 SGHVS, CDR2 FNYEAQ. V was trimmed by 5 bases and J by 12 bases, leaving 18 bases between them. CDR3 length: 13 amino acids. CDR3 protein: CASSRNEGVAQYF. CDR3 sequence (DNA): TGTGCCAGCAGCCGTAATGAGGGGGTAGCACAGTATTTT.

The gene calls are TRBV6-4 and TRBJ1-6; 8 nucleotides agree with TRBD1. V gave up 6 bases and J gave up 7 bases; unmatched junction bases: 5. CDR1 is MRHNA, CDR2 SNTAGT, per germline. CDR3 size: 14 residues. The CDR3 is CASSMTGENSPLHF. In DNA, the CDR3 is TGTGCCAGCAGCATGACAGGGGAGAATTCACCCCTCCACTTT.

This clone has a handful of counts. This sequence joins TRBV2 and TRBJ2-2; no firm D call. In germline, CDR1 is SNHLY, CDR2 FYNNEI. The CDR3 runs 13 residues. V lost 1 base, J lost 7 bases, and 7 bases lay in between. CDR3 coding DNA: TGTGCCAGCAGTGAAGACAACCACGGGGAGCTGTTTTTT. This codes for CASSEDNHGELFF.

The gene calls are TRBV10-2 and TRBJ1-1; the match to TRBD1 covers 11 bases. The CDR3 length is 15 residues. The ends lost 7 bases at V and 4 bases at J; junction bases unmatched: 8. CDR1 is WSHSY and CDR2 is SAAADI in the germline V gene. The CDR3 region is CASTGTGGEGTEAFF. In nucleotides, the CDR3 is TGCGCCAGCACCGGGACAGGGGGTGAAGGCACTGAAGCTTTCTTT.

A few counts support this clone. J is TRBJ2-7 and V is TRBV6-5; D is perhaps TRBD1 (5 bases). V was trimmed by 4 bases and J by 0 bases, leaving 10 bases between them. Per the germline V gene, CDR1 is MNHEY and CDR2 is SVGAGI. The CDR3 loop spans 14 amino acids. CDR3 DNA: TGTGCCAGCAGTTCTCAGGGTTACTCCTACGAGCAGTACTTC. Translated: CASSSQGYSYEQYF.

The chain has TRBV19 and TRBJ1-2; no clear D. The V end lost 4 bases, the J end lost 4 bases, and 7 bases lay between the germline ends. Germline V gene data show CDR1 as LNHDA and CDR2 as SQIVND (reference sequence). The CDR3 length is 12 residues. CDR3 sequence reads: CASSKNTYGYTF. The CDR3 coding sequence is TGTGCCAGTAGTAAGAACACCTATGGCTACACCTTC.

The chain carries TRBV5-1 and TRBJ1-4, with a possible D match to TRBD1 (5 bases). Trimming took 2 bases from V and 0 from J, leaving 5 bases between them. Looked up from germline, CDR1 is SGHRS and CDR2 is YFSETQ. The CDR3 is made up of 14 amino acids. CDR3 sequence (DNA): TGCGCCAGCAGCTTACAGGCAACTAATGAAAAACTGTTTTTT. Protein sequence: CASSLQATNEKLFF.

V gene TRBV20-1 combines with J gene TRBJ1-2; no reliable D call. This CDR3 is 11 amino acids long. CDR1 is DFQATT and CDR2 is SNEGSKA in the germline V gene (reference sequence). The CDR3 here is CSALGSYGYTF. CDR3 DNA sequence: TGCAGCGCTCTAGGCAGCTATGGCTACACCTTC.

V and J are TRBV25-1 and TRBJ1-1; D is undetermined. CDR1 and CDR2 from the germline V gene are MGHDK and SYGVNS. V was pared by 8 bases and J by 0 bases, with 16 bases between. The CDR3 runs to 15 residues. The CDR3 DNA sequence: TGTGCCAGCGAAGAATCAGAAAACCTGAACACTGAAGCTTTCTTT. Protein product: CASEESENLNTEAFF.